This TCR beta chain was recovered during a study of shared clonotypes between healthy human individuals. Study-wide findings and caveats: Represented diversity (both genetic and exposure-history) was limited by the small number of donors.

Healthy and HIV-negative, the adult donors had no recent acute infections or vaccinations. The run depth of the assay was deep. This table comes from immunoSEQ multiplex PCR, and its TCRdb copy is limited to in-frame clones, with some not included. The sample lists some 200,000 clones, 90% to 95% occurring once. This clone was picked up one time. Its antigen is as yet unknown. The CDR3 spans 16 residues. The sequenced sample was naive CD4+ T cells sorted from blood. The sample's subset: CD45RA+ positively selected. V gene TRBV21-1 combines with J gene TRBJ1-5; the D call in the table, TRBD1, was not verified against the DNA. TRBV21-1 is a listed pseudogene. This receptor was obtained from a woman aged 30 to 39 in good health. CDR3 sequence (DNA): TGTGCCAGCAGCAAAAATGGCCAGGTGGAATATCAGCCCCAGCATTTT. This encodes CASSKNGQVEYQPQHF.